Described below is a single TCR beta chain sequence and its context. This sample was included in a study of T cell repertoires in cytomegalovirus infection. Per germline, CDR1 SGHKS and CDR2 YYEKEE (reference sequence). Trimming removed 4 bases from V and 0 bases from J; junction bases left unmatched: 6. CDR3 length: 16 residues. TCRdb re-analysed the reads in MiXCR, keeping a single row per CDR3 protein. Seen here are more than 500,000 distinct CDR3 sequences, 16% observed once, and the top ten hold about 24%. Sequencing was done on a sample of CD8+ T cells from PBMCs. The receptor was derived from a human donor in good health (CMV status not recorded). Some clones in this sample may be carry-over from other donors' samples. The rearrangement joins TRBV5-5 to TRBJ2-2; 7 nucleotides agree with TRBD2. DNA of the CDR3: TGTGCCAGCAGCACCCCTAGCGGATCGAACACCGGGGAGCTGTTTTTT. Residues: CASSTPSGSNTGELFF. The complete variable domain, with remaining parts taken from reference TRBV5-5 and TRBJ2-2, reads DAGVTQSPTHLIKTRGQQVTLRCSPISGHKSVSWYQQVLGQGPQFIFQYYEKEERGRGNFPDRFSARQFPNYSSELNVNALLLGDSALYLCASSTPSGSNTGELFFGEGSRLTVL.